The clone carrying this T cell receptor (beta chain) was seen just once. This entry is derived from a study of cytomegalovirus exposure and HLA in healthy donors. V was cut by 1 base and J by 5 bases, with 11 bases left in between. Germline loops: CDR1 SGHTA, CDR2 FQGNSA. CDR3 size: 14 residues. The PCR ran on 60 Vbeta and 13 Jbeta primers. Clones were sequenced by immunoSEQ multiplex PCR, and TCRdb holds only the in-frame ones, with some missing. The table shows about 140,000 clones, with about three quarters occurring only once. The source is a man in his forties in good health and CMV-seronegative. The source material was PBMCs. V and J are TRBV7-2 and TRBJ2-5; D perhaps matches TRBD1 (6 bases). CDR3 DNA: TGTGCCAGCAGCTTAGTTGGGGGCTGGGAGACCCAGTACTTC. This gives the protein CASSLVGGWETQYF. Together with reference TRBV7-2 and TRBJ2-5, the CDR3 gives the full variable domain: GAGVSQSPSNKVTEKGKDVELRCDPISGHTALYWYRQSLGQGLEFLIYFQGNSAPDKSGLPSDRFSAERTGGSVSTLTIQRTQQEDSAVYLCASSLVGGWETQYFGPGTRLLVL.